This TCR beta chain was captured by sequencing in a study of blood T cell repertoires in COVID-19. This CDR3 is built from 17 residues. The junction had 4 bases not matched to a gene; V was cut back by 1 base and J by 0 bases. Germline values: CDR1 KGHSH, CDR2 LQKENI. Per the authors' pipeline: Nucleated cell number was recorded as an estimate derived from reference gene primer amplification. Assay used: immunoSEQ multiplex PCR; TCRdb lists only in-frame clones, some missing. The V and J calls and the clone size are those of that table, but D and trimming were determined from the DNA. Here the sample spans about 310,000 clones, roughly 86% being singletons.

Sequencing used PBMCs or T cells enriched from blood (not recorded which). This TCR was recovered from a woman in her twenties or thirties who had recovered from COVID-19. The V and J genes are TRBV18 and TRBJ1-3, with 9 bases matching TRBD1. CDR3 sequence (DNA): TGTGCCAGCTCACCACAACAGGGGGCTTCCTCTGGAAACACCATATATTTT. Translated: CASSPQQGASSGNTIYF.